This T cell receptor (beta chain) was identified in a study of cytomegalovirus exposure and HLA in healthy donors. The CDR3 has 15 residues. Trimming took off 3 bases at V and 0 bases at J, with 6 bases between the two ends. Germline CDR1 is LNHDA and CDR2 is SQIVND (reference sequence). PCR primers comprised 60 Vbeta and 13 Jbeta primers. TCRdb's table, derived via immunoSEQ multiplex PCR, lists solely in-frame clones and lacks some. The sample totals around 100,000 clones; its top ten clones hold 6.8%. The TCR comes from a man in his forties or fifties in good health and CMV-seropositive. The material sequenced was PBMCs. The gene calls are TRBV19 and TRBJ2-6, with unresolved D. The CDR3 coding sequence is TGTGCCAGTAGTATCCTGGCCTCTGGGGCCAACGTCCTGACTTTC. It yields the protein CASSILASGANVLTF.